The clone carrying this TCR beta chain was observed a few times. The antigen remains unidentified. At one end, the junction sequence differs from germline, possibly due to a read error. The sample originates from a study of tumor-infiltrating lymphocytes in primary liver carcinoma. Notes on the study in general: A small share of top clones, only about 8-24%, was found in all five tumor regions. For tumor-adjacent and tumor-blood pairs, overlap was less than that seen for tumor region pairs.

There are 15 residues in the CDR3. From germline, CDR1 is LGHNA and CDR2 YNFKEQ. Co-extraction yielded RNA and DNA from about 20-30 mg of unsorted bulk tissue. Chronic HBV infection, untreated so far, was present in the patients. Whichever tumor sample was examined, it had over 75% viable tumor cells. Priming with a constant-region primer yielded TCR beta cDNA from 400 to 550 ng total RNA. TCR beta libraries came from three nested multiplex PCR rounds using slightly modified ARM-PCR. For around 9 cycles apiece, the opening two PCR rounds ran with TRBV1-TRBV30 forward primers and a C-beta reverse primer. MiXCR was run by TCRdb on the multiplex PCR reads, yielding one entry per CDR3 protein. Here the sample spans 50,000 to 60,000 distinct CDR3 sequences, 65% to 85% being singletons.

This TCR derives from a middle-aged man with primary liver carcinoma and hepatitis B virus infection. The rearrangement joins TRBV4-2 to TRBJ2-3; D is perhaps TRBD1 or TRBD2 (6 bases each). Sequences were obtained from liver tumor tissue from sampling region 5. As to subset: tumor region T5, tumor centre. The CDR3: CASRQGGGSTDTQYF. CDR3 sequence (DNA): TGTGCCAGCAGGCAAGGAGGGGGGAGCACGGATACGCAGTATTTT.